These T cell receptor beta chains were read from a single sample in a study of blood T cell repertoires in COVID-19. The table came from immunoSEQ multiplex PCR; TCRdb's copy has only in-frame clones and leaves some out. Of about 140,000 clones listed, 75% to 85% are singletons. The sample comprised peripheral blood. The origin of the receptors is a woman aged 45-65 years with acute or convalescent COVID-19. The CDR3 runs from the conserved cysteine through the conserved F or W.

>TRBV2
CASRLSGQNNSPLHF
>TRBV6-5
CASSGGTANQPQHF
>TRBV6-2/TRBV6-3
CASSYPEPIQYF
>TRBV5-1
CASSLVEGQGGQETQYF
>TRBV18
CASSPPQGNQETQYF
>TRBV19
CASSIARVAASPLHF
>TRBV6-5
CASRRGRATDTQYF
>TRBV6-5
CASKTGVVLGKLFF
>TRBV6-5
CAAHTAGQGSYGYTF
>TRBV7-3
CASSPIGGQDYGYTF
>TRBV15
CATSRDIPNTEAFF
>TRBV7-3
CASSYGPGDGYTF
>TRBV19
CASNDRNQPQHF
>TRBV19
CASSIDRGRENTEAFF
>TRBV19
CASSTLKTGVFVEKLFF
>TRBV11-1
CASSSTGTSLENIQYF
>TRBV2
CASSGQARQPQHF
>TRBV19
CASTGTGVYNEQFF
>TRBV5-1
CASSSTLGGAAGELFF
>TRBV28
CASIHPTGAVNQPQHF
>TRBV5-4
CASSALNYGYTF
>TRBV3-1/TRBV3-2
CASSETSGGSSSYNEQFF
>TRBV12-3/TRBV12-4
CASRSSEAYEQYF
>TRBV4-2
CASSQDVTGRYGYTF
>TRBV5-1
CASSTRAGGQGEDGYTF
>TRBV5-1
CASSGRGTGDSPLHF
>TRBV14
CASSQDWAGDYGYTF
>TRBV6-5
CASSSPWGGRETQYF
>TRBV24-1
CATSDWGQRGGLDTQYF
>TRBV5-4
CASSTGTSGGADTQYF
>TRBV12-5
CASGLRTGDYGYTF
>TRBV28
CASSVDSASLSNYGYTF
>TRBV27
CASRDTGGNYGYTF
>TRBV19
CASIPGQGGYGYTF
>TRBV29-1
CSGQDSPNHEQYF
>TRBV28
CASRAVGQIYGYTF